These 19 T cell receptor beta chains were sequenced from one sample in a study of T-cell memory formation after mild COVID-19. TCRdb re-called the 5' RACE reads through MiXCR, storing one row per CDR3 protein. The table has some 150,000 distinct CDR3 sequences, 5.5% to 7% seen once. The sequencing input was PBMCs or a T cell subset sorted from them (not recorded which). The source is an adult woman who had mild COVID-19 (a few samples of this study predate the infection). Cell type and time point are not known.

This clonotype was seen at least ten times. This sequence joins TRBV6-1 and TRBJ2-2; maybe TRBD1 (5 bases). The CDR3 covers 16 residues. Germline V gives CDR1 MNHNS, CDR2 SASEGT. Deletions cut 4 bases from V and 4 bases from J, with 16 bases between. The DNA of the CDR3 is TGTGCCAGCAGTGCCCGACAGACCGTGGGCACCGGGGAGCTGTTTTTT. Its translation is CASSARQTVGTGELFF.

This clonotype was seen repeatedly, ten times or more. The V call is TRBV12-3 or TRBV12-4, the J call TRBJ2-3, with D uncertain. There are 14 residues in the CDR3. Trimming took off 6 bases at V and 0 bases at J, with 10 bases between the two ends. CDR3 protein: CASSSSRSTDTQYF. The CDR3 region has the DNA TGTGCCAGCAGCTCATCACGAAGCACAGATACGCAGTATTTT.

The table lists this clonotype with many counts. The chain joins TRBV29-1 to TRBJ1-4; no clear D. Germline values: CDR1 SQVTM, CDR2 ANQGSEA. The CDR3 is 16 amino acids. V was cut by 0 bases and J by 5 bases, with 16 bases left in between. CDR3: CSVEDRMGSENEKLFF. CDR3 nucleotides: TGCAGCGTTGAAGATCGAATGGGGTCGGAAAATGAAAAACTGTTTTTT.

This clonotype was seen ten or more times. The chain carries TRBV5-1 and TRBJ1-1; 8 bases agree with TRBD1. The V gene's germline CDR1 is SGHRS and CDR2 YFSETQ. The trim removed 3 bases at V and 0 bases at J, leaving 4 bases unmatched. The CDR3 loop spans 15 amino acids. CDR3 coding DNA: TGCGCCAGCAGCTATCAGGGGGCGGTGAACACTGAAGCTTTCTTT. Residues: CASSYQGAVNTEAFF. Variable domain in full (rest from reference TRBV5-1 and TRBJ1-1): KAGVTQTPRYLIKTRGQQVTLSCSPISGHRSVSWYQQTPGQGLQFLFEYFSETQRNKGNFPGRFSGRQFSNSRSEMNVSTLELGDSALYLCASSYQGAVNTEAFFGQGTRLTVV.

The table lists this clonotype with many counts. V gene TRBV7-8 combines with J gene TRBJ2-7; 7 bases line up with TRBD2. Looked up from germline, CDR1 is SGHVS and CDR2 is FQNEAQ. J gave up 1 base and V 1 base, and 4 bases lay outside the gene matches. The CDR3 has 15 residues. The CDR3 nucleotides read TGTGCCAGCAGCTTAGGGGACGGGGGGTCCTACGAGCAGTACTTC. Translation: CASSLGDGGSYEQYF. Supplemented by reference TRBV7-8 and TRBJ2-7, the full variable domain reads GAGVSQSPRYKVAKRGQDVALRCDPISGHVSLFWYQQALGQGPEFLTYFQNEAQLDKSGLPSDRFFAERPEGSVSTLKIQRTQQEDSAVYLCASSLGDGGSYEQYFGPGTRLTVT.

This CDR3 reads CASNPLGLAGDTQYF. The CDR3 DNA reads as TGTGCCAGCAACCCTTTGGGACTAGCGGGAGATACGCAGTATTTT. The chain recombines TRBV12-3 or TRBV12-4 with TRBJ2-3, with TRBD2 matching 12 bases. The CDR3 covers 15 residues. The V and J ends lost 7 bases and 5 bases, in that order; junction bases with no gene match: 7.

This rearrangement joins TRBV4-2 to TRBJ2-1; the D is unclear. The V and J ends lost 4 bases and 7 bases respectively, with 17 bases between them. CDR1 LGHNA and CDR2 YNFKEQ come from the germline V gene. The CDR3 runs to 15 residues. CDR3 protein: CASSPSLEPRNEQFF. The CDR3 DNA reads TGTGCCAGCAGCCCCTCCTTGGAGCCGCGGAATGAGCAGTTCTTC.

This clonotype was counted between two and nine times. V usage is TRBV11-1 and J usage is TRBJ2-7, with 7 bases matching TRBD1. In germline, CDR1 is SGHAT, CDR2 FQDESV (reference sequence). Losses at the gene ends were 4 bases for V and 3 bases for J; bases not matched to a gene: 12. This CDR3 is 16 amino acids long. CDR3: CASSSRDRLFGYEQYF. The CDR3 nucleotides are TGTGCCAGCAGCTCTCGGGACAGACTTTTTGGCTACGAGCAGTACTTC.

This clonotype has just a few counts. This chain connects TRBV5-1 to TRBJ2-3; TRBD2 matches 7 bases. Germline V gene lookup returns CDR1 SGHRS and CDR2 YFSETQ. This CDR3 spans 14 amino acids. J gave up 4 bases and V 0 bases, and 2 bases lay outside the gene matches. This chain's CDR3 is CASSLDTSADTQYF. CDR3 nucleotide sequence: TGCGCCAGCAGCTTGGATACTAGCGCAGATACGCAGTATTTT.

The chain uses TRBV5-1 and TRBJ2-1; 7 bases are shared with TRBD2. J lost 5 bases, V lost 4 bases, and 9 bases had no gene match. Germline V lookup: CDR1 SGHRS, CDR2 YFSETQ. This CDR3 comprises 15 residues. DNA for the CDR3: TGCGCCAGCAGCGGGGGACTAAGCGAGAACAATGAGCAGTTCTTC. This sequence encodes CASSGGLSENNEQFF.

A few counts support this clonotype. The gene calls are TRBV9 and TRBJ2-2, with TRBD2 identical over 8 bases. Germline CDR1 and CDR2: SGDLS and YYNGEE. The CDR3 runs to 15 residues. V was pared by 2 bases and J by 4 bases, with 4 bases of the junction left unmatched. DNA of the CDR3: TGTGCCAGCAGCGTTAGCGGGAAAACCACCGGGGAGCTGTTTTTT. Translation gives CASSVSGKTTGELFF.

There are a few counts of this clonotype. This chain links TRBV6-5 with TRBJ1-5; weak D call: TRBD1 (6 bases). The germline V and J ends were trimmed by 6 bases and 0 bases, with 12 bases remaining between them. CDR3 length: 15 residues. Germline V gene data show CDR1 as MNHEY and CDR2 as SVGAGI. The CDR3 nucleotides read TGTGCCAGCAGGCGACAGGTCGATAGCAATCAGCCCCAGCATTTT. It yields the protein CASRRQVDSNQPQHF.

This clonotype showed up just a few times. This CDR3 is CASSPARQGANTEAFF. For the CDR3, the DNA is TGTGCCAGCAGCCCCGCGCGACAGGGGGCGAACACTGAAGCTTTCTTT. The chain links TRBV7-2 to TRBJ1-1; 10 bases are a match to TRBD1. The CDR3 runs to 16 residues. Germline V gene data show CDR1 as SGHTA and CDR2 as FQGNSA. The V and J ends lost 5 bases and 1 base, in that order; junction bases with no gene match: 7.

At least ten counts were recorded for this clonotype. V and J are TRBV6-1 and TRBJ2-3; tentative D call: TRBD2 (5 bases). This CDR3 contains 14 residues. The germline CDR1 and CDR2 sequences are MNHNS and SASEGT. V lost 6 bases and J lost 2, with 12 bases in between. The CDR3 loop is CASSGITFTDTQYF. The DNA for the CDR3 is TGTGCCAGCAGCGGGATTACGTTCACAGATACGCAGTATTTT.

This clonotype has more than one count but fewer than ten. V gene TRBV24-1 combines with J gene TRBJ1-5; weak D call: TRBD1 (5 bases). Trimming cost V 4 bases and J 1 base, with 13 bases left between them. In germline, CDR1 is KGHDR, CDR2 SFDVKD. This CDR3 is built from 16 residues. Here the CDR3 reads CATSDGGRGSNQPQHF. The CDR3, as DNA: TGTGCCACCAGTGACGGGGGTCGGGGAAGCAATCAGCCCCAGCATTTT.

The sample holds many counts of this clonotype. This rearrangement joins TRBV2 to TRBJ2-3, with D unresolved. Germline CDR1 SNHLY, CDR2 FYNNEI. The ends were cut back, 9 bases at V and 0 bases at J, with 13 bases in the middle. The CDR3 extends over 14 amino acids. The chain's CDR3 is CASRLETSTDTQYF. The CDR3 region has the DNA TGTGCCAGTCGACTGGAAACTAGCACAGATACGCAGTATTTT.

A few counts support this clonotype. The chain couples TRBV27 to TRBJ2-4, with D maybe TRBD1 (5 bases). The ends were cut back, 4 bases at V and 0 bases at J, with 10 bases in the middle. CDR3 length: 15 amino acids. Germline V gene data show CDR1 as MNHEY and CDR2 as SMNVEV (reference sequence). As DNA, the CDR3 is TGTGCCAGCAGTTGGGGCCACCAAGCCAAAAACATTCAGTACTTC. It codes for CASSWGHQAKNIQYF.

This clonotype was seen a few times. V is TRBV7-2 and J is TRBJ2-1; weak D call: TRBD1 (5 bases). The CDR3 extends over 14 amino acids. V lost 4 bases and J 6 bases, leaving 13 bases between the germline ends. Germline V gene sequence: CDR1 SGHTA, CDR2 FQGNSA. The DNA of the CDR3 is TGTGCCAGCAGCTCTCGTAGGGGATCCAATGAGCAGTTCTTC. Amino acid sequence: CASSSRRGSNEQFF.

Written as DNA, the CDR3 is TGTGCCAGCAGCTTGAAGGATTGGGGTTCACCCCTCCACTTT. This gives the protein CASSLKDWGSPLHF. The J gene is TRBJ1-6, the V gene TRBV5-6, with no clear D. CDR1 is SGHDT and CDR2 is YYEEEE in the germline V gene. The CDR3 is 14 amino acids. V dropped 1 base and J dropped 9 bases, with 11 bases sitting between them.